The 19 T cell receptor beta chains below all came from one sample that was sequenced in a study of monozygotic twins with inflammatory bowel disease. TCRdb reprocessed the 5' RACE reads and keeps a single row for each CDR3 protein, giving no DNA. The table for this sample gives about 160,000 distinct CDR3 sequences. The source material was blood. The receptors come from a human donor with ulcerative colitis or Crohn's disease, or a healthy co-twin of an affected twin (not recorded which).

The chain joins TRBV24-1 to TRBJ2-1; with no DNA, the TCRdb D assignment of TRBD2 cannot be verified. The germline V gene has CDR1 KGHDR and CDR2 SFDVKD. This CDR3 region has 14 residues. This CDR3 reads CATLHFSDDNEQFF.

The chain uses TRBV12-3 or TRBV12-4 and TRBJ2-7; with no DNA, the TCRdb D assignment of TRBD1 cannot be verified. The CDR3 has 14 residues. CDR3 sequence: CASSPTTGTGEQYF.

This rearrangement joins TRBV24-1 to TRBJ2-4; TCRdb reports TRBD2, a call that lacks DNA to check it against. Germline values: CDR1 KGHDR, CDR2 SFDVKD. The CDR3 runs to 15 residues. CDR3 amino acids: CATNHSGRAKNIQYF.

The chain carries TRBV25-1 and TRBJ1-1. This CDR3 comprises 15 residues. The V gene's germline CDR1 is MGHDK and CDR2 SYGVNS. The CDR3 spells CASSESGGVVSEAFF.

This sequence joins TRBV12-3 or TRBV12-4 and TRBJ2-6; absent DNA, TCRdb's TRBD1 call cannot be checked. This CDR3 has 17 amino acids. CDR3 sequence reads: CASSPGTGGSGANVLTF.

The chain joins TRBV3-1 to TRBJ1-1. The CDR3 totals 15 residues. Germline values: CDR1 LGHDT, CDR2 YNNKEL (reference sequence). The CDR3 spells CASSQVAVMNTEAFF. Full variable domain (rest looked up from reference TRBV3-1 and TRBJ1-1): DTAVSQTPKYLVTQMGNDKSIKCEQNLGHDTMYWYKQDSKKFLKIMFSYNNKELIINETVPNRFSPKSPDKAHLNLHINSLELGDSAVYFCASSQVAVMNTEAFFGQGTRLTVV.

The rearrangement links TRBV6-5 to TRBJ2-7; the D call from TCRdb, TRBD2, cannot be confirmed without DNA. This CDR3 region has 15 residues. CDR1 MNHEY and CDR2 SVGAGI come from the germline V gene. This CDR3 is CASSLTFSGNYEQYF.

V usage is TRBV7-2 and J usage is TRBJ2-3; the TCRdb call, TRBD2, lacks DNA for checking. Germline V lookup: CDR1 SGHTA, CDR2 FQGNSA. This CDR3 spans 15 amino acids. CDR3 loop: CASTYSGSPLGTQYF.

The CDR3 region is CASSEQRGTDTQYF. This chain uses TRBV11-2 with TRBJ2-3. The CDR3 has 14 amino acids. Germline values: CDR1 SGHAT, CDR2 FQNNGV.

The chain's CDR3 is CASSFRNTEAFF. This rearrangement joins TRBV5-4 to TRBJ1-1. Germline V gene data show CDR1 as SGHNT and CDR2 as YYREEE (reference sequence). The CDR3 is 12 residues long.

The rearrangement uses TRBV12-3 or TRBV12-4 and TRBJ2-1; TCRdb returns TRBD2, unconfirmable since there is no DNA. The CDR3 loop spans 12 amino acids. CDR3 amino acids: CASSLVAGEQFF.

This chain connects TRBV20-1 to TRBJ1-5; TCRdb outputs TRBD1, but without DNA this stays unchecked. The length of the CDR3 is 14 residues. The germline CDR1 and CDR2 sequences are DFQATT and SNEGSKA (reference sequence). CDR3: CSAVQGAGNQPQHF.

The CDR3 region is CASSLNREETQYF. The V gene is TRBV7-8, the J gene TRBJ2-5; no DNA is available, so the TRBD1 call from TCRdb remains unchecked. Germline V CDR1 and CDR2: SGHVS, FQNEAQ. CDR3 length: 13 residues.

J is TRBJ2-5 and V is TRBV7-8; TCRdb gives TRBD2 as the D gene, but with no DNA this cannot be confirmed. Germline V lookup: CDR1 SGHVS, CDR2 FQNEAQ. CDR3 size: 15 residues. The CDR3 protein is CASSLSGPSMEAQYF.

The chain links TRBV5-4 to TRBJ1-1; TCRdb designates TRBD1, a call that cannot be tested without DNA. Per germline, CDR1 SGHNT and CDR2 YYREEE (reference sequence). The CDR3 is made up of 11 amino acids. This CDR3 reads CATATRGEAFF.

This rearrangement joins TRBV5-1 to TRBJ2-3; without DNA, the TCRdb call of TRBD2 cannot be checked. The CDR3 is made up of 15 amino acids. Germline V gene lookup returns CDR1 SGHRS and CDR2 YFSETQ. CDR3 region: CASSLDTRGTDTQYF. Full variable domain (rest looked up from reference TRBV5-1 and TRBJ2-3): KAGVTQTPRYLIKTRGQQVTLSCSPISGHRSVSWYQQTPGQGLQFLFEYFSETQRNKGNFPGRFSGRQFSNSRSEMNVSTLELGDSALYLCASSLDTRGTDTQYFGPGTRLTVL.

This chain connects TRBV18 to TRBJ2-7; the TCRdb D gene call, TRBD1, has no DNA to confirm it. CDR3 size: 15 residues. In germline, CDR1 is KGHSH, CDR2 LQKENI. The chain's CDR3 is CASSPRGTGMDEQYF.

The chain has TRBV6-5 and TRBJ2-7. This CDR3 has 14 amino acids. Germline V CDR1 and CDR2: MNHEY, SVGAGI. The CDR3 protein is CASSLGYPSYEQYF.

This rearrangement joins TRBV6-2 or TRBV6-3 to TRBJ1-2. Germline loops: CDR1 MNHEY, CDR2 SVGEGT. The length of the CDR3 is 15 residues. The CDR3: CASSSPKGSNYGYTF.